The 13 T cell receptor beta chains given below trace back to one sample, sequenced in a study of blood T cells in healthy people across ages. Combining a sample-barcoded 5' primer with a J-beta primer mix, a second PCR ran for roughly 7 to 12 cycles. TCRdb re-called the 5' RACE reads through MiXCR, storing one row per CDR3 protein. The data hold about 1.8 million distinct CDR3 sequences, with less than 50% observed a single time. The sample comprised blood. The receptor set was obtained from a woman aged 40 to 55 in good health.

This clonotype was recorded a few times. The V and J genes are TRBV6-2 or TRBV6-3 and TRBJ2-7; 8 bases are shared with TRBD1. V dropped 5 bases and J dropped 2; count of bases not matched to a gene: 5. The CDR3 runs to 14 residues. CDR1 and CDR2 (germline): MNHEY, SVGEGT. The CDR3 protein is CASSVPGGPYEQYF. The CDR3 DNA sequence: TGTGCCAGCAGTGTACCAGGGGGCCCCTACGAGCAGTACTTC.

The chain carries TRBV21-1 and TRBJ2-5. TRBV21-1 is described as a pseudogene. CDR3 length equals 13 residues. The CDR3 coding sequence is TGTGCCAGCAGCAAAGCGCGTTGTGAGACCCAGTACTTC. It yields the protein CASSKARCETQYF.

This clonotype was seen a handful of times. The chain combines TRBV5-6 with TRBJ2-1; 9 bases map to TRBD1. The V segment lost 4 bases and the J segment 3 bases; nucleotides outside the gene matches: 8. Germline V gene data show CDR1 as SGHDT and CDR2 as YYEEEE. The CDR3 covers 16 residues. The CDR3 loop reads CASSGNTGQGYNEQFF. The DNA of the CDR3 is TGTGCCAGCAGCGGAAACACGGGACAGGGCTACAATGAGCAGTTCTTC.

This clonotype was detected only a few times. The chain recombines TRBV7-9 with TRBJ1-6; D is unclear. Looked up from germline, CDR1 is SEHNR and CDR2 is FQNEAQ (reference sequence). The CDR3 covers 17 residues. V was cut by 4 bases and J by 10 bases, with 23 bases left in between. This CDR3 is CASSSHDASGSKSPLHF. CDR3 nucleotides: TGTGCCAGCAGCTCCCACGATGCGTCCGGTTCGAAATCACCCCTCCACTTT.

This chain uses TRBV9 with TRBJ1-2; D is undetermined. This CDR3 spans 13 amino acids. Trimming removed 0 bases from V and 4 bases from J, with 7 bases in between. The V gene's germline CDR1 is SGDLS and CDR2 YYNGEE. CDR3 nucleotides: TGTGCCAGCAGCGTAGGGGCGGCCTATGGCTACACCTTC. It is translated as CASSVGAAYGYTF. The complete variable domain, with remaining parts taken from reference TRBV9 and TRBJ1-2, reads DSGVTQTPKHLITATGQRVTLRCSPRSGDLSVYWYQQSLDQGLQFLIQYYNGEERAKGNILERFSAQQFPDLHSELNLSSLELGDSALYFCASSVGAAYGYTFGSGTRLTVV.

In this sample, this clonotype turned up a few times. The chain couples TRBV5-1 to TRBJ2-1, with TRBD1 matching 7 bases. Germline values: CDR1 SGHRS, CDR2 YFSETQ. The V and J ends lost 0 bases and 2 bases, in that order; junction bases with no gene match: 5. CDR3 length: 16 amino acids. The CDR3 sequence is CASSLGTGQTYNEQFF. CDR3 in DNA: TGCGCCAGCAGCTTGGGGACGGGACAGACCTACAATGAGCAGTTCTTC.

The chain is built from TRBV20-1 and TRBJ1-2, with D maybe TRBD1 (6 bases). V dropped 8 bases and J dropped 4 bases, with 23 bases sitting between them. Germline CDR1 and CDR2: DFQATT and SNEGSKA (reference sequence). This CDR3 is 15 amino acids long. In DNA, the CDR3 is TGCAGTCTCAAGGCAGGGGCTTCGCTAGGCTATGGCTACACCTTC. It encodes CSLKAGASLGYGYTF.

The V gene is TRBV27, the J gene TRBJ2-5; 8 nucleotides align to TRBD1. V dropped 6 bases and J dropped 2; count of bases not matched to a gene: 8. The germline CDR1 and CDR2 sequences are MNHEY and SMNVEV (reference sequence). This CDR3 contains 15 residues. CDR3 region: CASSPRRQGQETQYF. CDR3 nucleotides: TGTGCCAGCAGCCCCCGTCGACAGGGGCAAGAGACCCAGTACTTC.

V usage is TRBV24-1 and J usage is TRBJ2-1, with 11 bases that match TRBD2. Germline-derived CDR1 and CDR2 are KGHDR and SFDVKD. The junction had 13 bases not matched to a gene; V was cut back by 2 bases and J by 5 bases. The CDR3 extends over 19 amino acids. The CDR3 coding sequence is TGTGCCACCAGTGATTGGGTAGCGGGGGGGGGTTCTGCGGACAATGAGCAGTTCTTC. It specifies CATSDWVAGGGSADNEQFF.

The chain is built from TRBV20-1 and TRBJ2-7, with D tentatively TRBD1 or TRBD2 (5 bases each). The CDR3 is 18 residues long. Germline lookup yields CDR1 DFQATT and CDR2 SNEGSKA (reference sequence). Between the trimmed V and J ends, which lost 1 base and 7 bases, there was a span of 29 bases. Here the CDR3 reads CSARGGVGALASYNEQYF. CDR3 DNA: TGCAGTGCTAGAGGGGGCGTCGGGGCCCTAGCCTCCTACAATGAGCAGTACTTC.

This clonotype turned up a few times. The V call is TRBV7-2, the J call TRBJ2-3, with D unresolved. The CDR3 is 14 residues long. V was pared by 4 bases and J by 0 bases, with 8 bases between. CDR1 and CDR2 from the germline V gene are SGHTA and FQGNSA. The CDR3 region has the DNA TGTGCCAGCAGCTCACCCCTAAGCACAGATACGCAGTATTTT. This codes for CASSSPLSTDTQYF.

This clonotype was seen a few times. This chain joins TRBV12-3 or TRBV12-4 and TRBJ2-3, with 10 bases matching TRBD2. The CDR3 is made up of 19 amino acids. With V trimmed by 3 bases and J by 2 bases, 14 bases remained unmatched. The CDR3 is CASSFIGPSGGHFTDTQYF. CDR3 DNA: TGTGCCAGCAGTTTCATCGGTCCTAGCGGGGGCCACTTCACAGATACGCAGTATTTT.

The rearrangement uses TRBV7-2 and TRBJ1-4; the match to TRBD1 covers 9 bases. V dropped 5 bases and J dropped 4; count of bases not matched to a gene: 8. The CDR3 sequence is 16 residues long. The germline V gene has CDR1 SGHTA and CDR2 FQGNSA. The CDR3 sequence is CASSRTGTGYNEKLFF. The CDR3 DNA follows: TGTGCCAGCAGCAGAACCGGGACAGGGTATAATGAAAAACTGTTTTTT.